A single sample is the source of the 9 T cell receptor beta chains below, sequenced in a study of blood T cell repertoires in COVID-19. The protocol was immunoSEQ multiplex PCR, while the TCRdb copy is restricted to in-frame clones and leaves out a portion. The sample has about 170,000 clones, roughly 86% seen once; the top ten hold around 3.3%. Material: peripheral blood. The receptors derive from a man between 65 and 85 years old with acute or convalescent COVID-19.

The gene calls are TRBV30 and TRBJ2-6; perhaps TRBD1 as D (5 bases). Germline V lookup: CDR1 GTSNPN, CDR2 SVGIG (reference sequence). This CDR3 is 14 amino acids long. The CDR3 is CASDQGSGANVLTF. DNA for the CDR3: TGTGCTTCAGACCAGGGTTCTGGGGCCAACGTCCTGACTTTC.

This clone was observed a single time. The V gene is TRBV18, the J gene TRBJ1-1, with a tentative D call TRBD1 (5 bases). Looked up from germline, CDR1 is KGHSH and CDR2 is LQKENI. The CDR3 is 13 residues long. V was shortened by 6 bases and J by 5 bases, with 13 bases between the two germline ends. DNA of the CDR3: TGTGCCAGCTCTCCCAGGGTGGAAACTGAAGCTTTCTTT. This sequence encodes CASSPRVETEAFF.

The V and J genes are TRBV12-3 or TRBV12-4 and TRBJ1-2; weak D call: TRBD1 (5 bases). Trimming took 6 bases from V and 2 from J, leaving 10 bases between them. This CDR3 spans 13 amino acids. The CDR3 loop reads CASSSGINYGYTF. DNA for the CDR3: TGTGCCAGCAGCTCAGGGATAAACTATGGCTACACCTTC.

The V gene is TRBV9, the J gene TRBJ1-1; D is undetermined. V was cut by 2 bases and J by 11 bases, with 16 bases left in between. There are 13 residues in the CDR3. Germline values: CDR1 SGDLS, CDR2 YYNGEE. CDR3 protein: CASSVDQGSGAFF. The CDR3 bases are TGTGCCAGCAGCGTGGATCAAGGCAGCGGGGCTTTCTTT.

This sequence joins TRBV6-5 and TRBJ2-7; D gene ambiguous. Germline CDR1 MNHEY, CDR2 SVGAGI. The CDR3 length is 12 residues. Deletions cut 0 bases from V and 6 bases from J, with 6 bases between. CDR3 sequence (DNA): TGTGCCAGCAGTTACTCCACGGGCGAGCAGTACTTC. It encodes CASSYSTGEQYF.

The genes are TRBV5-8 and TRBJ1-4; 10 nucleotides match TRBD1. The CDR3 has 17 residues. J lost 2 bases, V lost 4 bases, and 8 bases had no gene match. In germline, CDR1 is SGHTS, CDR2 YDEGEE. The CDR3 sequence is CASSPRTGGRTNEKLFF. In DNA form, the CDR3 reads TGTGCCAGCAGCCCTCGGACAGGGGGGAGGACTAATGAAAAACTGTTTTTT.

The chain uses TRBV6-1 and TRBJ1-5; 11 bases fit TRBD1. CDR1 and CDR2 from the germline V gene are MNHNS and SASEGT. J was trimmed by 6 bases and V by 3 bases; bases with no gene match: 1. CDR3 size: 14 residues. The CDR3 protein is CASSDGTGGQPQHF. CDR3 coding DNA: TGTGCCAGCAGTGATGGGACAGGGGGTCAGCCCCAGCATTTT.

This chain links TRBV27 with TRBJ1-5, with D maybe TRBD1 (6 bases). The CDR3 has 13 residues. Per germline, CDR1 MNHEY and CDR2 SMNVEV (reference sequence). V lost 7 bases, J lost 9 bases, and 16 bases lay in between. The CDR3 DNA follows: TGTGCCAGCACCTCGATACAGGGTGCGCCCCAGCATTTT. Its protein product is CASTSIQGAPQHF.

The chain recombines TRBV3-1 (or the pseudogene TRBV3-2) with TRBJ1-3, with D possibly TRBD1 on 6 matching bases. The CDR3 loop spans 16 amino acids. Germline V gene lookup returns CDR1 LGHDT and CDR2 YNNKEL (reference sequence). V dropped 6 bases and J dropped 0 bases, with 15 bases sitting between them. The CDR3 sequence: CASRPRGADSGNTIYF. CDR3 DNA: TGTGCCAGCAGACCTCGGGGGGCCGACTCTGGAAACACCATATATTTT.